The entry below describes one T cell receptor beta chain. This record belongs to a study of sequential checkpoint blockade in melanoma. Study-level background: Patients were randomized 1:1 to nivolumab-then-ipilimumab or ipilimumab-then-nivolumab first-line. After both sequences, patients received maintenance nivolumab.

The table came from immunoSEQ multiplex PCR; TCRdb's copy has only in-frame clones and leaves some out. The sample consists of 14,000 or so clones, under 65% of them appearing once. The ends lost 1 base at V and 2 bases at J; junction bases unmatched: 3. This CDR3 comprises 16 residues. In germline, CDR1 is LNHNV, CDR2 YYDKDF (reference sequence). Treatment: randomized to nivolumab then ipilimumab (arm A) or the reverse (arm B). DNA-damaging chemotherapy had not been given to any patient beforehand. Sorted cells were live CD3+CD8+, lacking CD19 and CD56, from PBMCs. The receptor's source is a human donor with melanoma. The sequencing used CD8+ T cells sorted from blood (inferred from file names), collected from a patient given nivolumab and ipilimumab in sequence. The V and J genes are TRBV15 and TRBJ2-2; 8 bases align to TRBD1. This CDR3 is CATSRGGQGNTGELFF. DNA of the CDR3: TGTGCCACCAGCAGAGGAGGACAGGGTAACACCGGGGAGCTGTTTTTT.